The 3 T cell receptor beta chains given below trace back to one sample, sequenced in a study of blood T cell repertoires in COVID-19 (dated by TCRdb to about 2020). Libraries came from the immunoSEQ multiplex PCR assay. Here the immuneACCESS table is served through TCRdb, limited to in-frame sequences with V and J called. Missing clones are a known gap in these copies; in checked studies unresolved V genes cover under half, and the rest lacks a known reason. This sample gives around 250,000 clones in total; approximately 83% of them show up just once. Approximately 2% of the sample rests with the top ten. The specimen was PBMCs or T cells enriched from blood (not recorded which). The receptors derive from a woman in her forties or fifties who had recovered from COVID-19.

The CDR3 region has the DNA TGTGCCAGCAGTTCCCGGGTAGCGGGAGTCAATATTGAGCAGTTCTTC. Translating it yields CASSSRVAGVNIEQFF. The chain joins TRBV2 to TRBJ2-1; 9 nucleotides match TRBD2. Germline lookup yields CDR1 SNHLY and CDR2 FYNNEI. The CDR3 is 16 amino acids. With V trimmed by 5 bases and J by 9 bases, 14 bases remained unmatched.

This chain connects TRBV19 to TRBJ1-2; D is possibly TRBD1 (5 bases). Germline V CDR1 and CDR2: LNHDA, SQIVND (reference sequence). The CDR3 has 13 amino acids. Deletions cut 8 bases from V and 6 bases from J, with 16 bases between. The DNA for the CDR3 is TGTGCCAGTGAACCGCCGGACAAGGATGGCTACACCTTC. Its protein is CASEPPDKDGYTF.

Many counts were recorded for this clone. The rearrangement links TRBV11-2 to TRBJ2-1; 8 nucleotides match TRBD2. The CDR3 sequence is 13 residues long. Germline V gene lookup returns CDR1 SGHAT and CDR2 FQNNGV. V lost 5 bases to trimming and J lost 8 bases; unmatched junction nucleotides: 5. CDR3 loop: CASSLGRADEQFF. CDR3 coding DNA: TGTGCCAGCAGCCTCGGGAGGGCGGATGAGCAGTTCTTC.